Listed here are 27 T cell receptor beta chains from one sample, sequenced in a study of T cells in Graves' hyperthyroidism and ophthalmopathy (dated by TCRdb to the late 2010s). The library was prepared using multiplex PCR. These reads were obtained on an Illumina HiSeq 2000. TCR beta CDR3 regions were amplified from RNA transcripts. A first-round RT-PCR of the TCR CDR3 used the HTBI primer set with the Qiagen OneStep RT-PCR kit. TCRdb trimmed the raw reads at Q25, called clones with MiXCR and kept productive beta chains. Each entry merges the rows of one CDR3 protein and shows their most common DNA and genes. The sample has fewer than 450,000 distinct CDR3 sequences on record, roughly 20% of them singletons. The ten most abundant clones make up roughly two fifths of the sample. The sequenced sample consisted of blood. These TCRs come from a man between 18 and 29 years old with Graves' ophthalmopathy.

This chain uses TRBV4-1 with TRBJ1-3; D is ambiguous. The CDR3 covers 15 residues. Trimming took 3 bases from V and 3 from J, leaving 12 bases between them. The germline gives CDR1 MGHRA, CDR2 YSYEKL. The CDR3 DNA follows: TGCGCCAGCAGCCAGCTCGCGGGCCTTGGAAACACCATATATTTT. It specifies CASSQLAGLGNTIYF.

This clonotype was detected many times. The chain recombines TRBV20-1 with TRBJ2-1, with TRBD2 matching over 7 bases. With 7 bases clipped from V and 9 bases from J, the junction kept 9 bases outside the gene matches. The CDR3 covers 12 residues. Germline CDR1 and CDR2: DFQATT and SNEGSKA (reference sequence). The CDR3: CSVTGLVAEQFF. In DNA, the CDR3 is TGCAGTGTAACTGGACTAGTCGCTGAGCAGTTCTTC.

This clonotype was observed many times. The chain recombines TRBV15 with TRBJ2-7; D might be TRBD1 (6 bases). The CDR3 consists of 13 residues. V was pared by 4 bases and J by 4 bases, with 11 bases between. Germline CDR1 reads LNHNV; CDR2 reads YYDKDF (reference sequence). DNA of the CDR3: TGTGCCACCAGCATTAACAGGGATTACGAGCAGTACTTC. Protein: CATSINRDYEQYF.

This clonotype was recorded at least ten times. This rearrangement joins TRBV28 to TRBJ2-3, with TRBD1 matching 8 bases. With 6 bases clipped from V and 2 bases from J, the junction kept 4 bases outside the gene matches. The CDR3 has 14 residues. CDR1 is MDHEN, CDR2 SYDVKM, per germline. The CDR3 here is CASRLDRDTDTQYF. CDR3 bases: TGTGCCAGCAGATTGGACAGGGACACAGATACGCAGTATTTT.

The chain uses TRBV9 and TRBJ1-3; a possible D gene is TRBD1 (6 bases). CDR3 length equals 12 residues. Germline CDR1 and CDR2: SGDLS and YYNGEE. V was shortened by 7 bases and J by 8 bases, with 13 bases between the two germline ends. The CDR3 loop is CASQGQGHTIYF. The DNA of the CDR3 is TGTGCCAGCCAGGGGCAGGGTCACACCATATATTTT.

The J gene is TRBJ2-1, the V gene TRBV27; D unresolved. V dropped 4 bases and J dropped 6 bases, with 10 bases sitting between them. Germline CDR1 and CDR2: MNHEY and SMNVEV (reference sequence). There are 13 residues in the CDR3. The CDR3 sequence: CASSSYGSNEQFF. The CDR3 DNA sequence: TGTGCCAGCAGTTCCTACGGCAGCAATGAGCAGTTCTTC.

The chain carries TRBV11-2 and TRBJ2-5; 14 bases are a match to TRBD2. This CDR3 spans 18 amino acids. Germline-derived CDR1 and CDR2 are SGHAT and FQNNGV. Germline trimming cut 4 bases from V and 5 bases from J; bases unmatched to any gene: 12. This CDR3 reads CASSSRLAGGPMEETQYF. CDR3 DNA sequence: TGTGCCAGCAGCTCCCGACTAGCGGGGGGGCCCATGGAGGAGACCCAGTACTTC.

The chain carries TRBV9 and TRBJ2-5; 9 bases are shared with TRBD2. CDR3 size: 14 residues. The V segment lost 5 bases and the J segment 4 bases; nucleotides outside the gene matches: 6. Germline V gives CDR1 SGDLS, CDR2 YYNGEE. In nucleotides, the CDR3 is TGTGCCAGCAGTCTCATAGCGGGAGCAGAGACCCAGTACTTC. Amino acid sequence: CASSLIAGAETQYF.

In this sample, this clonotype turned up many times. This chain joins TRBV11-2 and TRBJ2-5; TRBD1 is a possible D gene (6 bases). The CDR3 covers 15 residues. Germline CDR1 SGHAT, CDR2 FQNNGV. Trimming stripped 5 bases from V and 1 base from J, with 14 bases between. The CDR3 here is CASSALDRLQETQYF. Here the CDR3 DNA reads TGTGCCAGCAGCGCCCTGGACAGACTCCAAGAGACCCAGTACTTC.

In its sample, this clonotype was seen many times. V and J are TRBV9 and TRBJ1-1; a weak D match, TRBD1 (6 bases). The CDR3 sequence is 16 residues long. The germline V gene encodes CDR1 SGDLS and CDR2 YYNGEE. The germline V and J ends were trimmed by 3 bases and 3 bases, with 18 bases remaining between them. CDR3 bases: TGTGCCAGCAGCGCTTCAGGGGTTACCGGGGACACTGAAGCTTTCTTT. Encoded protein: CASSASGVTGDTEAFF.

In its sample, this clonotype was seen many times. The chain has TRBV6-1 and TRBJ2-3, with 8 bases that match TRBD1. Trimming cost V 5 bases and J 5 bases; bases outside gene matches: 12. The CDR3 extends over 16 amino acids. CDR1 MNHNS and CDR2 SASEGT come from the germline V gene. CDR3 loop: CASSITGTGMKDTQYF. The CDR3 DNA is TGTGCCAGCAGTATAACCGGGACAGGTATGAAAGATACGCAGTATTTT.

As concerns this clonotype: One base away lies a much larger clone, so this may be a sequencing read error. The V and J genes are TRBV20-1 and TRBJ2-5, with 9 bases matching TRBD2. Trimming at V came to 5 bases and at J to 7 bases, leaving 5 bases not matched to a gene. The CDR3 extends over 12 amino acids. Germline V lookup: CDR1 DFQATT, CDR2 SNEGSKA (reference sequence). CDR3 region: CSAASGVGTQYF. The CDR3, as DNA: TGCAGTGCTGCTAGCGGGGTCGGGACCCAGTACTTC.

This chain joins TRBV15 and TRBJ1-5; D not resolved. Germline assignment: CDR1 LNHNV and CDR2 YYDKDF (reference sequence). The ends were cut back, 7 bases at V and 7 bases at J, with 14 bases in the middle. The CDR3 totals 13 residues. CDR3 sequence (DNA): TGTGCCACCACCGTTTCTGGGGAGCAGCCCCAGCATTTT. It specifies CATTVSGEQPQHF.

The table lists this clonotype with many counts. The chain couples TRBV7-3 to TRBJ2-2; 8 bases line up with TRBD1. Germline V gene lookup returns CDR1 SGHTA and CDR2 FQGTGA. The CDR3 is made up of 15 amino acids. Trimming took 2 bases from V and 4 from J; bases not matched to a gene: 3. CDR3 in amino acids: CASSLRTGSTGELFF. The CDR3, as DNA: TGTGCCAGCAGCTTACGGACAGGGAGCACCGGGGAGCTGTTTTTT.

This clonotype has a count of ten or more. The chain combines TRBV2 with TRBJ2-1; a weak D match, TRBD1 (6 bases). The CDR3 has 15 residues. Germline values: CDR1 SNHLY, CDR2 FYNNEI. Trimming cost V 3 bases and J 10 bases, with 19 bases left between them. The CDR3 is CASSERRQGMGEQFF. CDR3 sequence (DNA): TGTGCCAGCAGTGAGCGTCGTCAGGGGATGGGAGAGCAGTTCTTC. Full variable domain (missing parts from reference TRBV2 and TRBJ2-1): EPEVTQTPSHQVTQMGQEVILRCVPISNHLYFYWYRQILGQKVEFLVSFYNNEISEKSEIFDDQFSVERPDGSNFTLKIRSTKLEDSAMYFCASSERRQGMGEQFFGPGTRLTVL.

The V gene is TRBV6-2 or TRBV6-3, the J gene TRBJ2-2; unclear D gene. This CDR3 is built from 15 residues. Between the trimmed V and J ends, which lost 7 bases and 9 bases, there was a span of 21 bases. Germline V gene data show CDR1 as MNHEY and CDR2 as SVGEGT. The DNA for the CDR3 is TGTGCCAGCAACTTCCCCCGGCATACTGGGCGGGAGCTGTTTTTT. Translating gives CASNFPRHTGRELFF.

This chain links TRBV7-9 with TRBJ2-4; 8 bases are a match to TRBD1. CDR1 and CDR2 from the germline V gene are SEHNR and FQNEAQ (reference sequence). This CDR3 spans 15 amino acids. Unmatched junction bases numbered 3, after V lost 5 bases and J lost 0 bases. CDR3 nucleotide sequence: TGTGCCAGCAGCCCAGGGGGCGCAGCCAAAAACATTCAGTACTTC. This encodes CASSPGGAAKNIQYF.

This clonotype was seen repeatedly, ten times or more. The CDR3 sequence: CASSVVGGDTEAFF. The CDR3, as DNA: TGTGCCAGCAGCGTAGTGGGGGGGGACACTGAAGCTTTCTTT. The rearrangement uses TRBV9 and TRBJ1-1; the D gene is possibly TRBD1 (5 bases). This CDR3 is 14 amino acids long. The V gene lost 0 bases and the J gene lost 3 bases, with 9 bases spanning the gap. The germline CDR1 and CDR2 sequences are SGDLS and YYNGEE.

The J gene is TRBJ2-1, the V gene TRBV28, with TRBD2 matching over 8 bases. V was pared by 4 bases and J by 8 bases, with 7 bases of the junction left unmatched. Germline assignment: CDR1 MDHEN and CDR2 SYDVKM. The CDR3 totals 14 residues. In DNA form, the CDR3 reads TGTGCCAGCAGTTCTCAACTAGCGGTCTATGAGCAGTTCTTC. Amino acid sequence: CASSSQLAVYEQFF.

This chain joins TRBV19 and TRBJ2-7; the match to TRBD1 covers 9 bases. Losses at the gene ends were 7 bases for V and 6 bases for J; bases not matched to a gene: 4. This CDR3 has 12 residues. Germline V gene lookup returns CDR1 LNHDA and CDR2 SQIVND (reference sequence). CDR3 bases: TGTGCCAGTAAGGGACAGGGTGGCGAGCAGTACTTC. Encoded protein: CASKGQGGEQYF. Complete variable domain (other parts from reference TRBV19 and TRBJ2-7): DGGITQSPKYLFRKEGQNVTLSCEQNLNHDAMYWYRQDPGQGLRLIYYSQIVNDFQKGDIAEGYSVSREKKESFPLTVTSAQKNPTAFYLCASKGQGGEQYFGPGTRLTVT.

This clonotype was recorded many times. The rearrangement links TRBV7-6 to TRBJ2-7; 7 bases map to TRBD1. After removal of 1 base from V and 3 bases from J, the junction contained 9 bases not matched to a gene. The CDR3 has 16 amino acids. The germline V gene has CDR1 SGHVS and CDR2 FNYEAQ. DNA for the CDR3: TGTGCCAGCAGCTTAGGGGTCCCGGGACAGTACTACGAGCAGTACTTC. Amino acids: CASSLGVPGQYYEQYF.

This clonotype was seen ten or more times. The V call is TRBV6-6, the J call TRBJ1-5; the D gene is possibly TRBD1 (5 bases). Trimming took off 2 bases at V and 6 bases at J, with 14 bases between the two ends. CDR3 length: 15 residues. CDR1 is MNHNY and CDR2 is SVGAGI in the germline V gene (reference sequence). For the CDR3, the DNA is TGTGCCAGCAGTTACACCAGGGATGTGGGTCAGCCCCAGCATTTT. Its protein is CASSYTRDVGQPQHF.

Concerning this clonotype: The conserved phenylalanine or tryptophan normally closing the CDR3 is absent here, so this likely arose from a read error. This chain connects TRBV14 to TRBJ2-7; tentative D call: TRBD1 (5 bases). Germline V lookup: CDR1 SGHDN, CDR2 FVKESK. Deletions cut 6 bases from V and 3 bases from J, with 15 bases between. The CDR3 consists of 14 residues. The CDR3 sequence: CASSLSDSLYEQYC. The CDR3, as DNA: TGTGCCAGCAGTCTAAGTGACAGCCTCTACGAGCAGTACTGC.

This clonotype has only a few counts. The chain is built from TRBV24-1 and TRBJ2-5, with a weak D call TRBD2 (6 bases). The V end lost 1 base, the J end lost 3 bases, and 11 bases lay between the germline ends. The germline V gene has CDR1 KGHDR and CDR2 SFDVKD. The CDR3 is 15 residues long. The CDR3 protein is CATSDLGGTKETQYF. The CDR3 nucleotides are TGTGCCACCAGTGATTTAGGAGGGACGAAAGAGACCCAGTACTTC.

The genes are TRBV19 and TRBJ1-2, with D possibly being TRBD1 (5 bases). Per the germline V gene, CDR1 is LNHDA and CDR2 is SQIVND (reference sequence). The CDR3 loop spans 15 amino acids. V was trimmed by 3 bases and J by 0 bases, leaving 11 bases between them. The CDR3 coding sequence is TGTGCCAGTAGTATCCGGGACGGAACTAACTATGGCTACACCTTC. The encoded protein is CASSIRDGTNYGYTF.

The V gene is TRBV12-3 or TRBV12-4, the J gene TRBJ1-5; tentatively, D is TRBD1 (6 bases). Trimming shortened V by 3 bases and J by 6 bases, and 15 bases separated the two germline ends. This CDR3 is 15 amino acids long. CDR3 sequence: CASSFAGTSRQPQHF. The DNA of the CDR3 is TGTGCCAGCAGTTTCGCCGGGACAAGTCGTCAGCCCCAGCATTTT.

This clonotype was seen only a few times. CDR3 in DNA: TGTGCCAGCAGTGACTACTACTCCGGGACAGGGGTGGGCTACACCTTC. Translating it yields CASSDYYSGTGVGYTF. The chain links TRBV6-1 to TRBJ1-2, with 10 bases that match TRBD1. Germline assignment: CDR1 MNHNS and CDR2 SASEGT. V lost 3 bases and J lost 8; bases outside the gene matches: 12. The CDR3 is 16 residues long.